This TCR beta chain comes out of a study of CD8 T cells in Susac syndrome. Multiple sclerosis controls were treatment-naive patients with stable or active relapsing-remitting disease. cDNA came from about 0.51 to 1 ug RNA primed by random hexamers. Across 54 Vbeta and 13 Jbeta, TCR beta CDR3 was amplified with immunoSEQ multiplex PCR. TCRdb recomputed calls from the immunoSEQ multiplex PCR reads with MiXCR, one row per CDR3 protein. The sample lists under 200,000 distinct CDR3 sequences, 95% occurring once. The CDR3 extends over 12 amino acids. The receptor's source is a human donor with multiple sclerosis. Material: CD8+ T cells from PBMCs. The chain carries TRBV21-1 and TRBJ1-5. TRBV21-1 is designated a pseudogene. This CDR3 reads CATRRGNQPQHF. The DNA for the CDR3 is TGTGCCACCCGTAGGGGCAATCAGCCCCAGCATTTT.